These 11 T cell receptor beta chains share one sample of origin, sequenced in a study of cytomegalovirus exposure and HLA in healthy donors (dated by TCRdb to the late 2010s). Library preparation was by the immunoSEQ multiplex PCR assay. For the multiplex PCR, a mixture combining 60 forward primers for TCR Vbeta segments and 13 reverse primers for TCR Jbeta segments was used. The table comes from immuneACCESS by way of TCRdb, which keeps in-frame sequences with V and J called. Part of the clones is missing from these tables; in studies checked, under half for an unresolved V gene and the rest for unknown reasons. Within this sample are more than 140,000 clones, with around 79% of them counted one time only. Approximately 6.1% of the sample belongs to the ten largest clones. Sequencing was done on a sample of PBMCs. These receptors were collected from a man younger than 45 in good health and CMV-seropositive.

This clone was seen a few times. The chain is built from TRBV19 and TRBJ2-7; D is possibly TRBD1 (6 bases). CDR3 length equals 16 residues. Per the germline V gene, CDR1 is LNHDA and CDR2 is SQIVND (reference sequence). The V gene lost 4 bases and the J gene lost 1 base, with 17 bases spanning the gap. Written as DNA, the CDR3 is TGTGCCAGTAGTACTCCACTAACAGGGCTTTCCTACGAGCAGTACTTC. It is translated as CASSTPLTGLSYEQYF.

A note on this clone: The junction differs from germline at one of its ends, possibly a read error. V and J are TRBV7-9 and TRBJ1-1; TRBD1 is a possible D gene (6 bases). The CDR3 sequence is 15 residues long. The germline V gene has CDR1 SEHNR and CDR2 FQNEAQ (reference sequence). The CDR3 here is CSSSLGGGLGTEAFF. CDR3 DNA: TGTTCCAGCAGCTTAGGGGGGGGGTTGGGCACTGAAGCTTTCTTT.

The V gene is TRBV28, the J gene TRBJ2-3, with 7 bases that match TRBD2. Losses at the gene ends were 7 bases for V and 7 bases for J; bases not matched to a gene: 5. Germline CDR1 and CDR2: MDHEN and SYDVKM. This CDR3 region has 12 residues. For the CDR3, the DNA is TGTGCCAGCATGGGCGGGAGAAATACGCAGTATTTT. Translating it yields CASMGGRNTQYF.

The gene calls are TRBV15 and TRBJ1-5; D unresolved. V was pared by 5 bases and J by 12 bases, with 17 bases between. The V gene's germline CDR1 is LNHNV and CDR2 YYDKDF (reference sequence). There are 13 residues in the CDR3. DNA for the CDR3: TGTGCCACCAGCGGGCCCTTCGTGAGCAGCCAGCATTTT. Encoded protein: CATSGPFVSSQHF.

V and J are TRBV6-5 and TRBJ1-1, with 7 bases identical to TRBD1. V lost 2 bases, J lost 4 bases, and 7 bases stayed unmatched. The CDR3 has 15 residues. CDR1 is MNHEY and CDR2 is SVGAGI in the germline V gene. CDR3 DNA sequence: TGTGCCAGCAGTTACAGAGGACAGGTAGCCACTGAAGCTTTCTTT. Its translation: CASSYRGQVATEAFF.

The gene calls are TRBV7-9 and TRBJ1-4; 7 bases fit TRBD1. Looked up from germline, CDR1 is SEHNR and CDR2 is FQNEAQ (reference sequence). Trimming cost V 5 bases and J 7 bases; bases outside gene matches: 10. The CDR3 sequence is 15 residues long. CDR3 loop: CASSAKGARTEKLFF. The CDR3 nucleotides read TGTGCCAGCAGCGCGAAGGGGGCCCGGACTGAAAAACTGTTTTTT.

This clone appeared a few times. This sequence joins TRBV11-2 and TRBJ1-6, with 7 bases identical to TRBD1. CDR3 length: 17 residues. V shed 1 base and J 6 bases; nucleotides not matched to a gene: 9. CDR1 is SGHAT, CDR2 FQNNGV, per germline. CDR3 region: CASSLGAKGQLNSPLHF. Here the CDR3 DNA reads TGTGCCAGCAGCTTAGGGGCTAAGGGACAGCTTAATTCACCCCTCCACTTT.

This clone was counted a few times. The CDR3 region has the DNA TGCGCCAGCAGCTCCTTAACGACTAGCGCGAACACCGGGGAGCTGTTTTTT. Its protein is CASSSLTTSANTGELFF. The chain combines TRBV5-1 with TRBJ2-2, with TRBD2 identical over 8 bases. The length of the CDR3 is 17 residues. CDR1 is SGHRS and CDR2 is YFSETQ in the germline V gene. Trimming cost V 3 bases and J 0 bases; bases outside gene matches: 7.

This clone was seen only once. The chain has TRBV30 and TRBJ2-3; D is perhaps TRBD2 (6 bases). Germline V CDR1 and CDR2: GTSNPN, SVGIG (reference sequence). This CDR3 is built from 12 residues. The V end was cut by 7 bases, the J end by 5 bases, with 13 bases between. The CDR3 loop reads CAFSAGRDTQYF. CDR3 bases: TGTGCCTTTTCAGCCGGGAGAGATACGCAGTATTTT.

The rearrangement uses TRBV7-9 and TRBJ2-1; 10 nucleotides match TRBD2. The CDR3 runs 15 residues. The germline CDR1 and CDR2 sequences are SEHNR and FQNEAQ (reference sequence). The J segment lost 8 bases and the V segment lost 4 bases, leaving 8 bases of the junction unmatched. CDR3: CASSYRLAGVDEQFF. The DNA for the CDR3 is TGTGCCAGCAGCTACAGGCTAGCGGGGGTGGATGAGCAGTTCTTC.

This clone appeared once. CDR3 protein: CASSYSAETANGYTF. The CDR3 bases are TGTGCCAGCAGTTACTCGGCCGAGACAGCCAATGGCTACACCTTC. This rearrangement joins TRBV6-5 to TRBJ1-2, with D perhaps TRBD1 (5 bases). Germline values: CDR1 MNHEY, CDR2 SVGAGI. This CDR3 is 15 amino acids long. Between the trimmed V and J ends, which lost 0 bases and 6 bases, there was a span of 14 bases.